Presented here are 32 T cell receptor beta chains from one specimen sequenced in a study of spatial heterogeneity in lung cancer. Via MiXCR, TCRdb re-called the 5' RACE reads, giving one row per CDR3 protein. The table shows about 7,500 distinct CDR3 sequences, with 3% to 5% occurring only once. Time point indicated: sample taken at primary tumor resection. Whole RNA, isolated from tumor, nontumor lung or frozen PBMC, was sequenced without prior sorting. This sample comprised normal lung tissue next to the tumor, obtained at surgery. Every receptor here comes from a female donor with early-stage non-small cell lung cancer.

This clonotype was counted ten times or more. With the library built for alpha chains, this beta chain is off target and its frequency is not meaningful. The rearrangement links TRBV5-6 to TRBJ2-7, with 8 bases fitting TRBD2. The CDR3 extends over 15 amino acids. The V and J ends lost 4 bases and 2 bases, in that order; junction bases with no gene match: 8. Germline V CDR1 and CDR2: SGHDT, YYEEEE. CDR3: CASSPSGRPPYEQYF. The CDR3 DNA follows: TGTGCCAGCAGCCCTAGCGGGCGCCCCCCCTACGAGCAGTACTTC.

At least ten counts were recorded for this clonotype. A library prepared for alpha chains yielded this beta chain as an off-target read; its size is of little meaning. The V and J genes are TRBV9 and TRBJ2-1; the D gene is possibly TRBD2 (5 bases). This CDR3 comprises 16 residues. V lost 4 bases, J lost 1 base, and 15 bases lay in between. Germline loops: CDR1 SGDLS, CDR2 YYNGEE. CDR3 sequence: CASSPNSSPSYNEQFF. For the CDR3, the DNA is TGTGCCAGCAGCCCAAATTCTAGCCCTTCCTACAATGAGCAGTTCTTC.

This clonotype is medium-sized (0.01 to 0.1%) by share. The library was prepared for alpha chains; this beta chain is a stray read, so its frequency means little. This chain links TRBV5-1 with TRBJ2-3; 10 positions match TRBD1. CDR3 length equals 15 residues. With 6 bases clipped from V and 5 bases from J, the junction kept 9 bases outside the gene matches. Germline-derived CDR1 and CDR2 are SGHRS and YFSETQ. The CDR3 sequence is CASNYGTGVGDTQYF. The CDR3 DNA reads TGCGCCAGCAACTACGGGACAGGGGTTGGAGATACGCAGTATTTT. The variable domain in full, with the rest retrieved from reference TRBV5-1 and TRBJ2-3, is KAGVTQTPRYLIKTRGQQVTLSCSPISGHRSVSWYQQTPGQGLQFLFEYFSETQRNKGNFPGRFSGRQFSNSRSEMNVSTLELGDSALYLCASNYGTGVGDTQYFGPGTRLTVL.

This clonotype appeared many times. This beta chain is an off-target read within a library intended for alpha chains, so its frequency means little. The chain combines TRBV27 with TRBJ2-5; D may be TRBD2 (6 bases). The CDR3 runs 15 residues. The V end lost 2 bases, the J end lost 4 bases, and 14 bases lay between the germline ends. CDR1 is MNHEY and CDR2 is SMNVEV in the germline V gene (reference sequence). CDR3 nucleotide sequence: TGTGCCAGCAGTTTAGGGGTTGGGGGGTTAGAGACCCAGTACTTC. It specifies CASSLGVGGLETQYF.

This clonotype was observed at least ten times. The library was built for alpha chains, so this beta chain is an off-target read and its size means little. The chain combines TRBV20-1 with TRBJ1-1, with 7 positions matching TRBD1. The V segment lost 1 base and the J segment 7 bases; nucleotides outside the gene matches: 21. Germline lookup yields CDR1 DFQATT and CDR2 SNEGSKA (reference sequence). This CDR3 contains 18 residues. CDR3 bases: TGCAGTGCTAGAGTCGACAGGGTTCGGCTCCGGAACCTCCATGAAGCTTTCTTT. It is translated as CSARVDRVRLRNLHEAFF.

Within the sample, this clonotype is medium-sized. The library was designed around alpha chains, so this beta chain is a stray read whose abundance carries little weight. This chain joins TRBV28 and TRBJ2-4, with D perhaps TRBD2 (5 bases). V dropped 6 bases and J dropped 6 bases, with 15 bases sitting between them. The CDR3 sequence is 14 residues long. Germline V gene sequence: CDR1 MDHEN, CDR2 SYDVKM. CDR3 protein: CASRSLGETNIQYF. CDR3 DNA: TGTGCCAGCAGATCTCTCGGGGAAACAAACATTCAGTACTTC.

This clonotype is medium-sized by share. Since it is a stray read in a library aimed at alpha chains, this beta chain has a size that is not meaningful. The CDR3, as DNA: TGTGCCAGCAGCGTTACAGGGGGCATGGACGGGGAGCTGTTTTTT. Its protein is CASSVTGGMDGELFF. The gene calls are TRBV9 and TRBJ2-2; 9 positions match TRBD1. Germline CDR1 reads SGDLS; CDR2 reads YYNGEE. CDR3 length equals 15 residues. Losses at the gene ends were 2 bases for V and 7 bases for J; bases not matched to a gene: 6.

This clonotype is termed medium-sized. Found in a library prepared for alpha chains, this beta chain is an off-target read, and its abundance has little meaning. This rearrangement joins TRBV10-3 to TRBJ2-6; D might be TRBD1 (6 bases). The CDR3 is made up of 14 amino acids. V lost 4 bases to trimming and J lost 2 bases, with 6 bases between them. Germline V gene sequence: CDR1 ENHRY, CDR2 SYGVKD. The CDR3 nucleotides read TGTGCCATCAGTGGGACAGCTGGGGCCAACGTCCTGACTTTC. Its translation is CAISGTAGANVLTF.

This clonotype qualifies as medium-sized. This beta chain was picked up by a library intended for alpha chains and is off target, so its count carries little meaning. This chain uses TRBV11-2 with TRBJ2-5; D is uncertain. The V and J ends lost 0 bases and 6 bases respectively, with 11 bases between them. CDR1 is SGHAT and CDR2 is FQNNGV in the germline V gene. This CDR3 has 14 amino acids. Here the CDR3 reads CASSLDPVVKTQYF. DNA of the CDR3: TGTGCCAGCAGCTTAGATCCGGTGGTAAAGACCCAGTACTTC.

In its sample, this clonotype was seen many times. This beta chain was picked up by a library intended for alpha chains and is off target, so its count carries little meaning. The CDR3 reads CASSFQGDTEAFF. The CDR3 DNA reads TGCGCCAGCAGCTTTCAGGGTGACACTGAAGCTTTCTTT. The chain carries TRBV5-1 and TRBJ1-1, with D maybe TRBD1 (5 bases). Germline assignment: CDR1 SGHRS and CDR2 YFSETQ. V dropped 2 bases and J dropped 3 bases, with 8 bases sitting between them. CDR3 length: 13 residues.

By share, this clonotype counts as medium-sized. This beta chain is a stray sequence in a library constructed for alpha chains; its clone size is not meaningful. The V call is TRBV19, the J call TRBJ1-5; D may be TRBD1 (6 bases). The germline CDR1 and CDR2 sequences are LNHDA and SQIVND (reference sequence). With 7 bases removed from V and 4 bases from J, the gap between germline ends came to 14 bases. CDR3 length equals 14 residues. DNA of the CDR3: TGTGCCAGTACACTGACAGGTCGGAATCAGCCCCAGCATTTT. Amino acid sequence: CASTLTGRNQPQHF.

This clonotype is judged medium-sized (0.01 to 0.1%). This beta chain is off target for a library built for alpha chains, so its abundance means little. CDR3 sequence: CASTSSGQGAFGYTF. CDR3 nucleotides: TGTGCCAGTACCTCCTCTGGACAGGGGGCTTTTGGCTACACCTTC. V is TRBV19 and J is TRBJ1-2; 11 bases align to TRBD1. CDR1 is LNHDA, CDR2 SQIVND, per germline (reference sequence). The V and J ends lost 7 bases and 7 bases, in that order; junction bases with no gene match: 11. The CDR3 is 15 amino acids.

This clonotype was detected ten times or more. This beta chain slipped into a library made for alpha chains as a stray read, so its size is not meaningful. The chain uses TRBV20-1 and TRBJ2-7; D not certain. The V and J ends lost 6 bases and 5 bases respectively, with 11 bases between them. Germline V gene sequence: CDR1 DFQATT, CDR2 SNEGSKA (reference sequence). The CDR3 spans 11 residues. Here the CDR3 reads CSARPEDEQYF. Written as DNA, the CDR3 is TGCAGTGCCAGGCCTGAGGACGAGCAGTACTTC.

This clonotype is medium-sized (0.01 to 0.1%) by share. Since the library was made to target alpha chains, this beta chain is a stray read and its abundance is not meaningful. This chain joins TRBV10-3 and TRBJ2-5; D tentatively reads TRBD1 or TRBD2 (5 bases each). Trimming took off 2 bases at V and 4 bases at J, with 14 bases between the two ends. CDR3 length: 15 residues. Germline lookup yields CDR1 ENHRY and CDR2 SYGVKD. Here the CDR3 DNA reads TGTGCCATCAGTGAGCGCAACTGGGGGATAGAGACCCAGTACTTC. Amino acids: CAISERNWGIETQYF.

This clonotype qualifies as medium-sized. The library was designed around alpha chains, so this beta chain is a stray read whose abundance carries little weight. The chain joins TRBV12-3 or TRBV12-4 to TRBJ2-2, with D perhaps matching TRBD1 (5 bases). CDR3 size: 15 residues. Trimming took 5 bases from V and 1 from J, leaving 11 bases between them. The CDR3 sequence is CASSPWGKNTGELFF. In nucleotides, the CDR3 is TGTGCCAGCAGTCCTTGGGGCAAGAACACCGGGGAGCTGTTTTTT.

This clonotype was detected many times. The library was built for alpha chains, so this beta chain is an off-target read and its size means little. The CDR3, as DNA: TGTGCCAGCAGCCCCCGACAGGGGGGGGGTTCACCCCTCCACTTT. It yields the protein CASSPRQGGGSPLHF. This chain joins TRBV7-2 and TRBJ1-6, with 9 positions matching TRBD1. Germline CDR1 SGHTA, CDR2 FQGNSA. V gave up 5 bases and J gave up 9 bases; unmatched junction bases: 8. The CDR3 has 15 residues.

This clonotype has at least ten counts. For a library built for alpha chains, this beta chain is a stray read; little rests on its size. J is TRBJ2-2 and V is TRBV5-1; D is possibly TRBD1 or TRBD2 (5 bases each). CDR3 length: 15 residues. The germline V and J ends were trimmed by 4 bases and 4 bases, with 14 bases remaining between them. The germline V gene encodes CDR1 SGHRS and CDR2 YFSETQ. CDR3 amino acids: CASSRGDRGTGELFF. CDR3 DNA sequence: TGCGCCAGCAGCCGAGGGGATAGGGGCACCGGGGAGCTGTTTTTT.

As regards this clonotype: For a library built for alpha chains, this beta chain is a stray read; little rests on its size. The J gene is TRBJ2-5, the V gene TRBV4-3; D might be TRBD2 (5 bases). Germline V gene lookup returns CDR1 LGHNA and CDR2 YSLEER. V was cut by 0 bases and J by 4 bases, with 6 bases left in between. The CDR3 has 13 amino acids. The CDR3 region has the DNA TGCGCCAGCAGCCAAGAACGGGGAGAGACCCAGTACTTC. This sequence encodes CASSQERGETQYF.

By share of the sample, this clonotype is medium-sized (0.01 to 0.1%). The library was designed around alpha chains, so this beta chain is a stray read whose abundance carries little weight. The chain is built from TRBV2 and TRBJ2-2; perhaps TRBD2 as D (5 bases). Germline V gene data show CDR1 as SNHLY and CDR2 as FYNNEI. Trimming cost V 8 bases and J 4 bases, with 14 bases left between them. The CDR3 is 14 amino acids. The CDR3 spells CASGKGGATGELFF. CDR3 DNA: TGTGCCAGCGGCAAAGGAGGAGCCACCGGGGAGCTGTTTTTT.

By share of the sample, this clonotype is medium-sized. Being off target in a library aimed at alpha chains, this beta chain has a size of little meaning. The chain is built from TRBV9 and TRBJ2-1, with 8 positions matching TRBD2. Germline loops: CDR1 SGDLS, CDR2 YYNGEE. The CDR3 contains 20 residues. Trimming removed 0 bases from V and 2 bases from J; junction bases left unmatched: 16. The CDR3 protein is CASSVALTGGPKLTYNEQFF. CDR3 sequence (DNA): TGTGCCAGCAGCGTAGCTCTGACGGGGGGGCCGAAATTGACCTACAATGAGCAGTTCTTC.

The sample holds many counts of this clonotype. The size of this beta chain means little, since it is a stray read in a library made for alpha chains. The chain carries TRBV6-2 or TRBV6-3 and TRBJ1-5; D may be TRBD1 (6 bases). CDR1 and CDR2 (germline): MNHEY, SVGEGT. The CDR3 length is 13 residues. Trimming left V 4 bases short and J 4 bases short, with 8 bases between. As DNA, the CDR3 is TGTGCCAGCAGTTCAACAGGGAATCAGCCCCAGCATTTT. This gives the protein CASSSTGNQPQHF.

Ten or more counts support this clonotype. Since the library was made to target alpha chains, this beta chain is a stray read and its abundance is not meaningful. The rearrangement uses TRBV27 and TRBJ2-2, with 15 nucleotides matching TRBD2. The CDR3 contains 17 residues. V dropped 6 bases and J dropped 5; count of bases not matched to a gene: 7. The V gene's germline CDR1 is MNHEY and CDR2 SMNVEV (reference sequence). The CDR3 sequence: CASRRGLAGGQTGELFF. CDR3 sequence (DNA): TGTGCCAGCAGACGCGGACTAGCGGGGGGGCAAACCGGGGAGCTGTTTTTT.

With regard to this clonotype: This beta chain is off target for a library built for alpha chains, so its abundance means little. This chain connects TRBV7-3 to TRBJ2-5; D is undetermined. The germline V gene has CDR1 SGHTA and CDR2 FQGTGA. Trimming removed 1 base from V and 8 bases from J, with 26 bases in between. The CDR3 runs 18 residues. The CDR3 loop is CASSLNPGPPVAFATQYF. The CDR3, as DNA: TGTGCCAGCAGCTTAAACCCGGGCCCCCCGGTAGCCTTCGCAACCCAGTACTTC.

This clonotype was recorded many times. The library was prepared for alpha chains; this beta chain is a stray read, so its frequency means little. This chain links TRBV12-3 or TRBV12-4 with TRBJ2-5; D is unclear. V was trimmed by 5 bases and J by 1 base, leaving 8 bases between them. CDR3 length equals 13 residues. The CDR3 DNA is TGTGCCAGCAGTCCTTTGGCCCAAGAGACCCAGTACTTC. Its protein is CASSPLAQETQYF.

Sample share makes this clonotype medium-sized (0.01 to 0.1%). Because this beta chain is a stray read in a library intended to capture alpha chains, its abundance should not be given much weight. CDR3 sequence (DNA): TGTGCCAGCTCACCCTCACCGGACAGGACCTACGAGCAGTACTTC. Encoded protein: CASSPSPDRTYEQYF. This chain links TRBV18 with TRBJ2-7, with TRBD1 matching 7 bases. Germline assignment: CDR1 KGHSH and CDR2 LQKENI. The CDR3 is made up of 15 amino acids. The V segment lost 3 bases and the J segment 2 bases; nucleotides outside the gene matches: 7.

This clonotype was counted at least ten times. Because this beta chain is a stray read in a library intended to capture alpha chains, its abundance should not be given much weight. The chain employs TRBV5-1 and TRBJ1-1; D not resolved. Deletions cut 6 bases from V and 0 bases from J, with 18 bases between. Germline CDR1 is SGHRS and CDR2 is YFSETQ. The CDR3 consists of 16 residues. Here the CDR3 DNA reads TGCGCCAGCACCGCGGAGGGAGGTCGATTGAACACTGAAGCTTTCTTT. This sequence encodes CASTAEGGRLNTEAFF.

This clonotype was detected ten times or more. Since it is a stray read in a library aimed at alpha chains, this beta chain has a size that is not meaningful. V gene TRBV3-1 combines with J gene TRBJ1-2; 12 bases line up with TRBD1. The germline V gene has CDR1 LGHDT and CDR2 YNNKEL (reference sequence). Germline trimming cut 4 bases from V and 2 bases from J; bases unmatched to any gene: 5. CDR3 length equals 16 residues. This chain's CDR3 is CASSRRDRGPNYGYTF. DNA for the CDR3: TGTGCCAGCAGCCGCCGGGACAGGGGGCCCAACTATGGCTACACCTTC.

By sample fraction, this clonotype is medium-sized. This beta chain is an off-target read within a library intended for alpha chains, so its frequency means little. The J gene is TRBJ2-2, the V gene TRBV18; no firm D call. This CDR3 comprises 15 residues. V gave up 6 bases and J gave up 1 base, with 12 bases separating them. Germline CDR1 and CDR2: KGHSH and LQKENI. The CDR3 DNA reads as TGTGCCAGCTCCGCCTTAGATATGAACACCGGGGAGCTGTTTTTT. Translation: CASSALDMNTGELFF. Full variable domain (missing parts from reference TRBV18 and TRBJ2-2): NAGVMQNPRHLVRRRGQEARLRCSPMKGHSHVYWYRQLPEEGLKFMVYLQKENIIDESGMPKERFSAEFPKEGPSILRIQQVVRGDSAAYFCASSALDMNTGELFFGEGSRLTVL.

This clonotype was counted at least ten times. This beta chain is off target for a library built for alpha chains, so its abundance means little. The genes are TRBV6-5 and TRBJ1-2; the match to TRBD1 covers 11 bases. The germline CDR1 and CDR2 sequences are MNHEY and SVGAGI. J gave up 1 base and V 2 bases, and 6 bases lay outside the gene matches. This CDR3 is 17 amino acids long. CDR3 nucleotides: TGTGCCAGCAGTTACCTCAAGGACAGGGGGCGTAACTATGGCTACACCTTC. Translated, it gives CASSYLKDRGRNYGYTF.

A note on this clonotype: Because this beta chain is a stray read in a library intended to capture alpha chains, its abundance should not be given much weight. The chain couples TRBV5-5 to TRBJ2-2, with unresolved D. V lost 0 bases and J 4 bases, leaving 10 bases between the germline ends. Germline loops: CDR1 SGHKS, CDR2 YYEKEE (reference sequence). The CDR3 covers 15 residues. CDR3 sequence (DNA): TGTGCCAGCAGCTTGGTCAAACGATCCACCGGGGAGCTGTTTTTT. Encoded protein: CASSLVKRSTGELFF.

This clonotype was observed many times. Within a library made for alpha chains, this beta chain is off target, and its count is uninformative. The chain joins TRBV20-1 to TRBJ1-1; 7 positions match TRBD1. Germline V lookup: CDR1 DFQATT, CDR2 SNEGSKA (reference sequence). The CDR3 sequence is 12 residues long. The CDR3, as DNA: TGCACCGGACAGGCAGGGAACACTGAAGCTTTCTTT. This codes for CTGQAGNTEAFF.

Only a few counts were recorded for this clonotype. This beta chain turned up in a library designed for alpha chains; as an off-target read, its abundance says little. J is TRBJ2-7 and V is TRBV28; D is ambiguous. V was pared by 7 bases and J by 0 bases, with 7 bases between. The CDR3 contains 12 residues. Germline V CDR1 and CDR2: MDHEN, SYDVKM. CDR3 nucleotide sequence: TGTGCCAGCACCCGGAGCTCCTACGAGCAGTACTTC. Translation gives CASTRSSYEQYF.